Each of the 5 T cell receptor beta chains below was sequenced from the same sample in a study of post-analysis software for immune sequencing data. Their specific antigens are unknown. Every TCR beta cDNA library bore unique molecular identifiers. TCRdb re-analysed the PCR reads in MiXCR, keeping a single row per CDR3 protein. The sample contains 820,000 or so distinct CDR3 sequences, approximately 53% of which appear only once. Study-wide results and caveats: Higher frequency in patients than in controls was seen for about 5 TRBV segments, with TRBV5-6, TRBV5-1 and TRBV20-1 among them.

Sequenced sample: blood. These receptors were collected from a girl aged 5 to 17 with multiple sclerosis.

The chain carries TRBV7-9 and TRBJ2-3; D is perhaps TRBD1 or TRBD2 (5 bases each). In germline, CDR1 is SEHNR, CDR2 FQNEAQ (reference sequence). This CDR3 comprises 16 residues. Trimming shortened V by 6 bases and J by 1 base, and 17 bases separated the two germline ends. CDR3 amino acids: CASRTGAREGTDTQYF. Here the CDR3 DNA reads TGTGCCAGCAGGACCGGGGCCCGCGAGGGCACAGATACGCAGTATTTT.

The rearrangement uses TRBV5-1 and TRBJ2-1, with D possibly TRBD2 on 5 matching bases. V lost 3 bases to trimming and J lost 4 bases, with 14 bases between them. Germline V gives CDR1 SGHRS, CDR2 YFSETQ. The CDR3 is 15 residues long. CDR3: CASSSLTGNYNEQFF. CDR3 nucleotide sequence: TGCGCCAGCAGCTCCCTCACGGGAAATTACAATGAGCAGTTCTTC.

The chain is built from TRBV10-3 and TRBJ1-1; 10 nucleotides align to TRBD1. The V gene end was trimmed by 2 bases and the J gene end by 5 bases; junction bases not matched to a gene: 8. CDR1 is ENHRY and CDR2 is SYGVKD in the germline V gene. CDR3 length: 16 residues. The CDR3 region has the DNA TGTGCCATCAGTGAGCTGCGGACAGGGGGGGTAACTGAAGCTTTCTTT. Its translation is CAISELRTGGVTEAFF.

In its sample, this clonotype was seen a few times. The V call is TRBV6-5, the J call TRBJ2-6; D possibly corresponds to TRBD1 (5 bases). The germline V gene has CDR1 MNHEY and CDR2 SVGAGI. V lost 6 bases and J 3 bases, leaving 15 bases between the germline ends. The CDR3 contains 16 residues. The CDR3 protein is CASRPRGIYGANVLTF. CDR3 DNA sequence: TGTGCCAGCAGACCAAGGGGTATCTATGGGGCCAACGTCCTGACTTTC.

This clonotype was observed a few times. The rearrangement joins TRBV11-2 to TRBJ2-3; 12 nucleotides line up with TRBD2. V gave up 3 bases and J gave up 4 bases; unmatched junction bases: 11. The CDR3 sequence is 18 residues long. From germline, CDR1 is SGHAT and CDR2 FQNNGV. Here the CDR3 reads CASSFRLAGASTPDTQYF. Here the CDR3 DNA reads TGTGCCAGCAGCTTTCGACTAGCGGGAGCCTCTACCCCAGATACGCAGTATTTT.